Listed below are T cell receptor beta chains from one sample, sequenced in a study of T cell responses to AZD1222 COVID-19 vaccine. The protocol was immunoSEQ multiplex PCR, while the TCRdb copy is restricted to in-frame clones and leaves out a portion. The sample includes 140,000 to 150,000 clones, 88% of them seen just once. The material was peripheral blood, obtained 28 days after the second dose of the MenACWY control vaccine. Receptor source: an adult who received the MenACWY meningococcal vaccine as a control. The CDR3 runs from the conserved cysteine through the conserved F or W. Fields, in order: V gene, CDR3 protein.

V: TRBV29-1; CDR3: CSVTRDRPNYGYTF
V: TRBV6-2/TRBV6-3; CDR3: CASSLQQGALQPQHF
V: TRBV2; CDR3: CASGPEGNQPQHF
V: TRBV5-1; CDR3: CASSLVETTDTQYF
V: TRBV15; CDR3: CATSRDGTSPKHF
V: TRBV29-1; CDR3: CSVEEPPDTQYF
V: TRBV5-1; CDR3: CASSFNIGTANYGYTF
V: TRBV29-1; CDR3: CSVEFQSGGNQPQHF
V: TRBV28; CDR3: CASSLARGFNEQFF
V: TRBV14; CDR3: CASSQLMGTHHNEQFF
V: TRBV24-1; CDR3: CATSDFTSGGADTQYF
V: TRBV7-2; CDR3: CASSLSLNQPQHF